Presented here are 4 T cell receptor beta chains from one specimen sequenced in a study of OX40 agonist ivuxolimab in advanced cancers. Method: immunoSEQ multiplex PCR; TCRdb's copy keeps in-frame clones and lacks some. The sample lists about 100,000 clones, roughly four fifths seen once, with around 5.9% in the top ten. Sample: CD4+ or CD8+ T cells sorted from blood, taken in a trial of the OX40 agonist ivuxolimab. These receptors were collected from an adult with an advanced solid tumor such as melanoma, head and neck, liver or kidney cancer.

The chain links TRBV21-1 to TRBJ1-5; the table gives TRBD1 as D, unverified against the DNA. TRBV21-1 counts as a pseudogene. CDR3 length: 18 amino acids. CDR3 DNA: TGTGCCAGCAGCCAATTCCCCGAGACAGGGAACAGCAATCAGCCCCAGCATTTT. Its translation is CASSQFPETGNSNQPQHF.

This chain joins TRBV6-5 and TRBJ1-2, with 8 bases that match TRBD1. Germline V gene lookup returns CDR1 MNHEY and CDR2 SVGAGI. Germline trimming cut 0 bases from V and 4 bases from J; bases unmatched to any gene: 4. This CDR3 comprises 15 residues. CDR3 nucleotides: TGTGCCAGCAGTTACTCCGGACAGGGAGGCTATGGCTACACCTTC. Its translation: CASSYSGQGGYGYTF.

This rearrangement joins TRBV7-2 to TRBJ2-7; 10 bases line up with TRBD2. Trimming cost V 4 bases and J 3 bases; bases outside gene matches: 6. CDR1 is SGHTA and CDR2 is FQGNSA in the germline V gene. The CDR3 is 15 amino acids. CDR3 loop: CASSSAAGGNYEQYF. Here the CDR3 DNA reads TGTGCCAGCAGCTCCGCAGCGGGAGGGAACTACGAGCAGTACTTC.

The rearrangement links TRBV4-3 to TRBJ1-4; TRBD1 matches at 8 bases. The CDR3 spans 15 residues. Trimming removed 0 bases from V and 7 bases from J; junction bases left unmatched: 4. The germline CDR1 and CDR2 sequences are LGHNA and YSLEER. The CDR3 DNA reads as TGCGCCAGCAGCCAAGAAGACAGGGGAGGTGAAAAACTGTTTTTT. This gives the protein CASSQEDRGGEKLFF.